This T cell receptor (beta chain) was retrieved from a study of HIV-infected children after antiretroviral therapy interruption. This clonotype was seen a few times. Its target is unknown. RNA-based 3' RACE libraries used unique molecular identifiers. Using its own MiXCR run on the 3' RACE reads, TCRdb lists one record per CDR3 protein. The sample includes more than 85,000 distinct CDR3 sequences, around 6.9% of them seen just once. The treatment denotes: PENTA 11 planned treatment interruption arm or continuous ART arm. Sorting from thawed PBMCs isolated naive CD4+ CD45RA+ CD45RO- T cells. The study, taken as a whole, reports: Naive CD4+ sequences overlapped less between time points once interruption began.

Unmatched junction bases numbered 13, after V lost 0 bases and J lost 7 bases. Germline CDR1 reads SGHAT; CDR2 reads FQDESV (reference sequence). This CDR3 is 18 amino acids long. The material was CD45RA+ CD4+ T cells from PBMCs, pooled from several time points, obtained from a donor given antiretroviral therapy, either interrupted or continuous. Indicated subset: naive CD4+ CD45RA+ CD45RO- T cells. V gene TRBV11-1 combines with J gene TRBJ2-1, with 9 bases lining up with TRBD2. The sequence was collected from a pool of human donors with HIV. The CDR3 sequence is CASSLALGGGRASNEQFF. Here the CDR3 DNA reads TGTGCCAGCAGCTTAGCGCTGGGGGGCGGGAGGGCCAGTAATGAGCAGTTCTTC.